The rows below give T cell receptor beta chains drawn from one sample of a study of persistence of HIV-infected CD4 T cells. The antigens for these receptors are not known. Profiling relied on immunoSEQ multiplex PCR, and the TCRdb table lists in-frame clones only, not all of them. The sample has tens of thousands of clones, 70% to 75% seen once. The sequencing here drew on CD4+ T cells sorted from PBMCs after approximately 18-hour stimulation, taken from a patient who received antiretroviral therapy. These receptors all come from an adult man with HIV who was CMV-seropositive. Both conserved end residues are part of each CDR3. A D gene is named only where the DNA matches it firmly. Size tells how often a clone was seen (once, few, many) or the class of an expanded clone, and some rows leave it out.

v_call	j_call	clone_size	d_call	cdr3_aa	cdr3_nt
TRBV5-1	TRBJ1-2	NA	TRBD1	CASSWADSGQGANRDGYTF	TGCGCCAGCAGCTGGGCCGACTCGGGACAGGGGGCAAACAGGGATGGCTACACCTTC
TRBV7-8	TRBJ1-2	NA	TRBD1	CASSPGTGALRLPSESGYTF	TGTGCCAGCAGCCCAGGGACAGGGGCACTCCGTTTGCCGTCCGAGAGTGGCTACACCTTC
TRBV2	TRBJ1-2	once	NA	CASIGNRLDGGYTF	TGTGCCAGCATCGGTAACCGACTCGACGGTGGCTACACCTTC
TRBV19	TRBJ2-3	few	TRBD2	CASSGLLAGALSTDTQYF	TGTGCCAGTAGTGGGTTACTAGCGGGGGCCTTGAGCACAGATACGCAGTATTTT
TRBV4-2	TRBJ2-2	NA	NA	CASHAGFDTGELFF	TGTGCCAGCCACGCGGGGTTCGACACCGGGGAGCTGTTTTTT
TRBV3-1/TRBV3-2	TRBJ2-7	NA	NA	CASSPPGSYYEQYF	TGTGCCAGCAGCCCCCCAGGGAGTTACTACGAGCAGTACTTC
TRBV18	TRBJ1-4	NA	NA	CASSPLSGGTATNEKLFF	TGTGCCAGCTCACCACTTAGTGGAGGCACTGCAACTAATGAAAAACTGTTTTTT
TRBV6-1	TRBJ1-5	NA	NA	CASSEARGQPQHF	TGTGCCAGCAGTGAAGCGCGGGGACAGCCCCAGCATTTT
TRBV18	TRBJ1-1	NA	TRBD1	CASSTGNGNTEAFF	TGTGCCAGCTCGACAGGGAACGGTAACACTGAAGCTTTCTTT
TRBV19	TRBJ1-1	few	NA	CASSERDGTEAFF	TGTGCCAGTAGTGAGAGGGACGGCACTGAAGCTTTCTTT
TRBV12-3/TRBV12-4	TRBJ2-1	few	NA	CASSLLTANEQFF	TGTGCCAGCAGTCTATTGACCGCAAATGAGCAGTTCTTC
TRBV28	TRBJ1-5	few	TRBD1	CASSFRTGFSNQPQHF	TGTGCCAGCAGTTTTAGGACAGGATTTAGCAATCAGCCCCAGCATTTT
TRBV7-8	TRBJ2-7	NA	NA	CASSSFWEQYF	TGTGCCAGCAGCTCCTTCTGGGAGCAGTACTTC
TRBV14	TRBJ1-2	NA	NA	CASSRVSGWGYGYTF	TGTGCCAGCAGCCGGGTGAGCGGCTGGGGCTATGGCTACACCTTC
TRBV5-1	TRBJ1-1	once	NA	CASGLRASTEAFF	TGCGCCAGCGGTCTACGGGCCTCCACTGAAGCTTTCTTT
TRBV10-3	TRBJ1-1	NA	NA	CAISDGRTLNTEAFF	TGTGCCATCAGTGACGGACGAACATTGAACACTGAAGCTTTCTTT
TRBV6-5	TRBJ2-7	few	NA	CASSNVELYEQYF	TGTGCCAGCAGTAACGTGGAACTTTACGAGCAGTACTTC
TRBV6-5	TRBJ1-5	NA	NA	CATSTDTYSNQPQHF	TGTGCCACATCGACAGACACATATAGCAATCAGCCCCAGCATTTT
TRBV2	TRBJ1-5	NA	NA	CASKNGVYPGAPQHF	TGTGCCAGCAAAAACGGGGTTTACCCTGGAGCGCCCCAGCATTTT
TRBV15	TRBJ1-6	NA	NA	CATSSWSNSPLHF	TGTGCCACCAGCAGCTGGTCGAATTCACCCCTCCACTTT
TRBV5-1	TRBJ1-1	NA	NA	CASSLQGGSTEAFF	TGCGCCAGCAGCTTGCAGGGAGGCTCCACTGAAGCTTTCTTT
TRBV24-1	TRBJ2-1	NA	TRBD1	CATSGGTGYNEQFF	TGTGCCACCAGTGGGGGGACAGGTTACAATGAGCAGTTCTTC
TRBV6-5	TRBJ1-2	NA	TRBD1	CASWPGQGIYGYTF	TGTGCCAGCTGGCCGGGACAGGGGATCTATGGCTACACCTTC
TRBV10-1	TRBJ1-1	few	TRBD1	CASSPGTGAGITEAFF	TGCGCCAGCAGCCCCGGGACAGGGGCTGGTATAACTGAAGCTTTCTTT
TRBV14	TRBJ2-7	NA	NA	CASSQGRGALSYEQYF	TGTGCCAGCAGCCAAGGTCGGGGGGCCTTATCCTACGAGCAGTACTTC
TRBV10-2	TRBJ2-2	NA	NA	CASGVTGELFF	TGCGCCAGCGGGGTTACCGGGGAGCTGTTTTTT